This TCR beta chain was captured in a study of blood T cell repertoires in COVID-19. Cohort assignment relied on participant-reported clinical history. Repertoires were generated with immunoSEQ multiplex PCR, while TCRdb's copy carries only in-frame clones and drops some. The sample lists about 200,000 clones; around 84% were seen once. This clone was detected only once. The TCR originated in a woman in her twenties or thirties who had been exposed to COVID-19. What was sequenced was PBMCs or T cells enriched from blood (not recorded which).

The CDR3 DNA reads as TGTGCCAGCTCACCCCGCGAGACTAGGTTTACGGAGACCCAGTACTTC. Its protein product is CASSPRETRFTETQYF. This sequence joins TRBV18 and TRBJ2-5; weak D call: TRBD2 (6 bases). This CDR3 is built from 16 residues. The germline V gene encodes CDR1 KGHSH and CDR2 LQKENI. The germline V and J ends were trimmed by 3 bases and 5 bases, with 19 bases remaining between them.